These 21 T cell receptor beta chains were sequenced from one sample in a study of T cells after yellow fever vaccination. TCRdb used MiXCR to reprocess the 5' RACE reads, holding one entry per CDR3 protein. The data show a few hundred thousand distinct CDR3 sequences, with approximately 5.2% seen just once and around 3.5% held by the top ten. The starting material was CD4+ T cells sorted from PBMCs, obtained on the day of the yellow fever booster vaccination. The receptors shown here come from a man aged 18 to 30 who received the YFV17D yellow fever vaccine.

This clonotype has just a few counts. This chain connects TRBV6-6 to TRBJ1-2; no reliable D call. The V gene's germline CDR1 is MNHNY and CDR2 SVGAGI (reference sequence). The V and J ends lost 6 bases and 8 bases respectively, with 22 bases between them. This CDR3 has 15 amino acids. The CDR3 protein is CASRRRSGDQQGYTF. CDR3 in DNA: TGTGCCAGCAGACGTCGGTCAGGCGATCAGCAGGGCTACACCTTC.

The table lists this clonotype with a few counts. The rearrangement uses TRBV9 and TRBJ1-2, with D perhaps matching TRBD1 (6 bases). Germline V gives CDR1 SGDLS, CDR2 YYNGEE. V dropped 0 bases and J dropped 7 bases, with 16 bases sitting between them. CDR3 size: 15 residues. CDR3 in amino acids: CASSVAPGALRGYTF. CDR3 coding DNA: TGTGCCAGCAGCGTAGCTCCGGGGGCCCTGCGTGGCTACACCTTC.

Ten or more counts support this clonotype. The chain combines TRBV4-2 with TRBJ1-1, with D unresolved. This CDR3 comprises 14 residues. CDR1 and CDR2 (germline): LGHNA, YNFKEQ. V lost 1 base, J lost 5 bases, and 11 bases lay in between. CDR3 coding DNA: TGTGCCAGCAGCCAAGTCGATCGGATGACTGAAGCTTTCTTT. Its protein product is CASSQVDRMTEAFF.

This clonotype came up many times. The V call is TRBV7-8, the J call TRBJ1-4; the D is unclear. Trimming stripped 1 base from V and 8 bases from J, with 5 bases between. CDR3 length equals 12 residues. CDR1 SGHVS and CDR2 FQNEAQ come from the germline V gene. The CDR3, as DNA: TGTGCCAGCAGCTTAGGTCTAGAAAAACTGTTTTTT. Amino acids: CASSLGLEKLFF.

This clonotype was detected ten times or more. The rearrangement uses TRBV12-3 or TRBV12-4 and TRBJ2-7, with 7 bases matching TRBD1. The CDR3 contains 14 residues. V trimming: 7 bases; J trimming: 0 bases; junction bases outside the gene matches: 6. In DNA, the CDR3 is TGTGCCAGCACCTTGGGGGACAGCTCCTACGAGCAGTACTTC. Translation: CASTLGDSSYEQYF.

This clonotype occurred many times. The chain couples TRBV4-3 to TRBJ2-5, with a weak D call TRBD1 (7 bases). Germline V gives CDR1 LGHNA, CDR2 YSLEER. The CDR3 extends over 17 amino acids. Trimming left V 1 base short and J 8 bases short, with 23 bases between. Written as DNA, the CDR3 is TGCGCCAGCAGCCAAGCCCTCCCCGCAGGGGGGAGTAATACCCAGTACTTC. Translated, it gives CASSQALPAGGSNTQYF.

The chain has TRBV12-3 or TRBV12-4 and TRBJ2-1; D call uncertain. V was cut by 2 bases and J by 6 bases, with 8 bases left in between. There are 13 residues in the CDR3. The CDR3 sequence is CASSLTEANEQFF. The CDR3 DNA is TGTGCCAGCAGTTTAACAGAAGCCAATGAGCAGTTCTTC.

This clonotype occurred a few times. V gene TRBV7-9 combines with J gene TRBJ1-1, with D unclear. V gave up 5 bases and J gave up 11 bases, with 21 bases separating them. This CDR3 region has 14 residues. Per germline, CDR1 SEHNR and CDR2 FQNEAQ (reference sequence). CDR3 loop: CASSPGRERQGAFF. The CDR3 DNA reads as TGTGCCAGCAGCCCGGGGAGGGAAAGACAAGGGGCTTTCTTT.

This chain connects TRBV9 to TRBJ2-5; a weak D match, TRBD2 (7 bases). Trimming pared 3 bases from V and 1 base from J, leaving 13 bases between. CDR3 size: 15 residues. The V gene's germline CDR1 is SGDLS and CDR2 YYNGEE. The chain's CDR3 is CASSARGAPQETQYF. Written as DNA, the CDR3 is TGTGCCAGCAGCGCCCGGGGGGCCCCCCAAGAGACCCAGTACTTC.

This clonotype was observed many times. The genes are TRBV5-1 and TRBJ2-4; no firm D call. The V gene's germline CDR1 is SGHRS and CDR2 YFSETQ. Between the trimmed V and J ends, which lost 0 bases and 7 bases, there was a span of 11 bases. The CDR3 has 14 residues. CDR3 bases: TGCGCCAGCAGCTTGGAGACCCCTCAGAACATTCAGTACTTC. Translating gives CASSLETPQNIQYF.

The chain joins TRBV28 to TRBJ2-7; D gene ambiguous. V gave up 5 bases and J gave up 3 bases, with 11 bases separating them. CDR1 and CDR2 (germline): MDHEN, SYDVKM. The CDR3 runs to 13 residues. The chain's CDR3 is CASSIRAHYEQYV. The DNA for the CDR3 is TGTGCCAGCAGTATCCGGGCCCACTACGAGCAGTACGTC.

In its sample, this clonotype was seen many times. This chain uses TRBV7-7 with TRBJ2-3, with 7 nucleotides matching TRBD2. The CDR3 has 15 amino acids. Trimming took 1 base from V and 5 from J; bases not matched to a gene: 6. Germline-derived CDR1 and CDR2 are SSHAT and FNYEAQ (reference sequence). The CDR3 is CASSLGGGGGDTQYF. CDR3 sequence (DNA): TGTGCCAGCAGCTTAGGCGGCGGGGGTGGAGATACGCAGTATTTT.

This sequence joins TRBV6-2 or TRBV6-3 and TRBJ2-6; no definite D call. V lost 6 bases to trimming and J lost 2 bases, with 11 bases between them. CDR3 length: 15 residues. Germline V CDR1 and CDR2: MNHEY, SVGEGT. CDR3 nucleotide sequence: TGTGCCAGCAGAGCACTGGCTGCTGGGGCCAACGTCCTGACTTTC. This translates into CASRALAAGANVLTF.

The chain carries TRBV18 and TRBJ2-7; 9 bases fit TRBD1. V lost 6 bases, J lost 3 bases, and 3 bases stayed unmatched. Germline V gene sequence: CDR1 KGHSH, CDR2 LQKENI. The CDR3 contains 13 residues. The chain's CDR3 is CASSGDRDYEQYV. Here the CDR3 DNA reads TGTGCCAGCTCGGGGGACAGGGACTACGAGCAGTACGTC.

This clonotype appeared many times. The CDR3 loop is CSVVPGPLGYTF. Here the CDR3 DNA reads TGCAGCGTTGTTCCTGGTCCTCTTGGCTACACCTTC. The gene calls are TRBV29-1 and TRBJ1-2; D is undetermined. The germline V gene has CDR1 SQVTM and CDR2 ANQGSEA. The ends were cut back, 4 bases at V and 7 bases at J, with 13 bases in the middle. The CDR3 has 12 residues. Looking up the rest from reference TRBV29-1 and TRBJ1-2 gives the full variable domain: SAVISQKPSRDICQRGTSLTIQCQVDSQVTMMFWYRQQPGQSLTLIATANQGSEATYESGFVIDKFPISRPNLTFSTLTVSNMSPEDSSIYLCSVVPGPLGYTFGSGTRLTVV.

This clonotype has only a few counts. Here the CDR3 DNA reads TGTGCCAGCAGTTACTCCGACGTACCCTCTGGAAACACCATATATTTT. It codes for CASSYSDVPSGNTIYF. The V and J genes are TRBV6-5 and TRBJ1-3; D remains ambiguous. The CDR3 has 16 amino acids. Looked up from germline, CDR1 is MNHEY and CDR2 is SVGAGI. V lost 0 bases to trimming and J lost 0 bases, with 9 bases between them.

This clonotype was counted ten times or more. This rearrangement joins TRBV4-1 to TRBJ2-3; 8 positions agree with TRBD2. CDR3 length equals 14 residues. The junction had 1 base not matched to a gene; V was cut back by 5 bases and J by 0 bases. The germline V gene has CDR1 MGHRA and CDR2 YSYEKL. The CDR3 nucleotides are TGCGCCAGCAGCGGACTAGCCAGCACAGATACGCAGTATTTT. Translated: CASSGLASTDTQYF.

This clonotype was seen a handful of times. V and J are TRBV4-1 and TRBJ1-1, with 8 bases that match TRBD1. V lost 4 bases and J lost 0; bases outside the gene matches: 7. This CDR3 spans 16 amino acids. From germline, CDR1 is MGHRA and CDR2 YSYEKL. Here the CDR3 DNA reads TGCGCCAGCAGCCCAGGTCTCAGGGGGCTGAACACTGAAGCTTTCTTT. Translated, it gives CASSPGLRGLNTEAFF.

This chain links TRBV18 with TRBJ2-3; D unresolved. The germline V and J ends were trimmed by 1 base and 8 bases, with 13 bases remaining between them. This CDR3 comprises 14 residues. The V gene's germline CDR1 is KGHSH and CDR2 LQKENI. The CDR3 region is CASSPRPIDGTQYF. The DNA of the CDR3 is TGTGCCAGCTCACCACGGCCCATAGATGGTACGCAGTATTTT.

In its sample, this clonotype was seen a few times. The rearrangement joins TRBV7-8 to TRBJ2-2, with D perhaps TRBD2 (7 bases). The V gene's germline CDR1 is SGHVS and CDR2 FQNEAQ. V gave up 3 bases and J gave up 8 bases, with 19 bases separating them. The CDR3 loop spans 16 amino acids. The DNA of the CDR3 is TGTGCCAGCAGCTTCGGCGGGGGCCTCGATAGGGGGGAGCTGTTTTTT. Residues: CASSFGGGLDRGELFF.

This clonotype was counted a few times. V and J are TRBV2 and TRBJ2-3; D gene unclear. V was clipped by 4 bases and J by 0 bases, with 11 bases between them. CDR1 is SNHLY and CDR2 is FYNNEI in the germline V gene. The CDR3 is 15 amino acids. CDR3 loop: CASSVQAHSTDTQYF. CDR3 nucleotide sequence: TGTGCCAGCAGTGTTCAGGCCCACAGCACAGATACGCAGTATTTT. Variable domain in full (rest from reference TRBV2 and TRBJ2-3): EPEVTQTPSHQVTQMGQEVILRCVPISNHLYFYWYRQILGQKVEFLVSFYNNEISEKSEIFDDQFSVERPDGSNFTLKIRSTKLEDSAMYFCASSVQAHSTDTQYFGPGTRLTVL.